A single sample is the source of the 4 T cell receptor beta chains below, sequenced in a study of control samples from healthy donors and cancer patients. TCRdb's table, derived via immunoSEQ multiplex PCR, lists solely in-frame clones and lacks some. This table holds 45,000 to 60,000 clones, 80% found once. Sequencing was done on a sample of blood. All receptors derive from a man in his sixties or seventies in good health.

The chain links TRBV5-1 to TRBJ1-2, with a possible D match to TRBD1 (5 bases). Looked up from germline, CDR1 is SGHRS and CDR2 is YFSETQ. V lost 3 bases and J lost 0, with 21 bases in between. The CDR3 contains 18 residues. This CDR3 reads CASSSQGAAYLTNYGYTF. Written as DNA, the CDR3 is TGCGCCAGCAGCTCCCAAGGGGCAGCCTACCTCACTAACTATGGCTACACCTTC. Full variable domain (rest looked up from reference TRBV5-1 and TRBJ1-2): KAGVTQTPRYLIKTRGQQVTLSCSPISGHRSVSWYQQTPGQGLQFLFEYFSETQRNKGNFPGRFSGRQFSNSRSEMNVSTLELGDSALYLCASSSQGAAYLTNYGYTFGSGTRLTVV.

This chain links TRBV11-3 with TRBJ2-3; tentatively, D is TRBD2 (6 bases). CDR3 length equals 14 residues. Germline values: CDR1 SGHNT, CDR2 YENEEA. Trimming took off 3 bases at V and 4 bases at J, with 11 bases between the two ends. The CDR3 loop reads CASSFLGEADTQYF. The CDR3 DNA is TGTGCCAGCAGCTTCCTAGGGGAGGCAGATACGCAGTATTTT.

The CDR3 spells CASSQERPQYTEAFF. The CDR3 DNA follows: TGCGCCAGCAGCCAAGAAAGGCCACAGTACACTGAAGCTTTCTTT. This chain links TRBV4-1 with TRBJ1-1, with D unclear. The CDR3 spans 15 residues. The germline V and J ends were trimmed by 0 bases and 3 bases, with 11 bases remaining between them. Germline loops: CDR1 MGHRA, CDR2 YSYEKL.

The chain combines TRBV2 with TRBJ1-2; perhaps TRBD1 as D (5 bases). Germline V gene lookup returns CDR1 SNHLY and CDR2 FYNNEI. This CDR3 comprises 15 residues. The V and J ends lost 6 bases and 3 bases respectively, with 17 bases between them. CDR3 sequence reads: CASRRQQVGDYGYTF. As DNA, the CDR3 is TGTGCCAGCAGGCGACAGCAGGTGGGAGACTATGGCTACACCTTC.